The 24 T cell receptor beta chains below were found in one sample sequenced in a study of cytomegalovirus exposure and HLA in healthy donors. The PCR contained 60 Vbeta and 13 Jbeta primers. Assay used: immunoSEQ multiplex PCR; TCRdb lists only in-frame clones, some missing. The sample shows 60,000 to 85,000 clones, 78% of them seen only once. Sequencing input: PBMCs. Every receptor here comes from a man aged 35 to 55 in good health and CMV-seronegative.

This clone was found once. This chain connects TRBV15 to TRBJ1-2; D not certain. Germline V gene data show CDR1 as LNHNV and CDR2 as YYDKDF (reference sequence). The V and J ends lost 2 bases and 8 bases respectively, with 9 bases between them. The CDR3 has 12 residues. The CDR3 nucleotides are TGTGCCACCAGCAGATTACAGAAGGGCTACACCTTC. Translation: CATSRLQKGYTF.

The CDR3 nucleotides read TGCAGCGTTGTTACCGGGACAGGGGGTAATGGCTACACCTTC. This encodes CSVVTGTGGNGYTF. This chain links TRBV29-1 with TRBJ1-2; 11 nucleotides align to TRBD1. The CDR3 is made up of 14 amino acids. CDR1 and CDR2 (germline): SQVTM, ANQGSEA. Unmatched junction bases numbered 7, after V lost 4 bases and J lost 6 bases.

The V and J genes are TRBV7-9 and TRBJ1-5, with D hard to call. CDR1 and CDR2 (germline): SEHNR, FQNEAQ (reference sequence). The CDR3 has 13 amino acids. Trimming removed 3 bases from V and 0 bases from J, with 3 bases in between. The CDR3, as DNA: TGTGCCAGCAGCTTCAATAGCAATCAGCCCCAGCATTTT. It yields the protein CASSFNSNQPQHF.

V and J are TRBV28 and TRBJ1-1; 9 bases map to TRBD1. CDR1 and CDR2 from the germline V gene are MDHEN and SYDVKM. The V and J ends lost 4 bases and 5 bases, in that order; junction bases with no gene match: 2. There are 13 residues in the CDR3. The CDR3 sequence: CASSSGQGTEAFF. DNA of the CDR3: TGTGCCAGCAGTTCCGGACAGGGGACTGAAGCTTTCTTT.

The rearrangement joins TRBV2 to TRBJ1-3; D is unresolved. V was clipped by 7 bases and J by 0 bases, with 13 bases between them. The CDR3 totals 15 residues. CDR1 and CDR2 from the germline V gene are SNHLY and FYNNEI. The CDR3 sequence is CASNRMRSSGNTIYF. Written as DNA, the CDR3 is TGTGCCAGCAATCGTATGAGGTCCTCTGGAAACACCATATATTTT.

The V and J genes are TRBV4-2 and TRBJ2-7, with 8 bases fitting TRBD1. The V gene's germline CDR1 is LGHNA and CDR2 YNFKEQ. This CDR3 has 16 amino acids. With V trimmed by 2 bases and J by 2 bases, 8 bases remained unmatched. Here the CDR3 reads CASSQSLDRGAYEQYF. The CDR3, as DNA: TGTGCCAGCAGCCAATCGCTTGACAGGGGCGCCTACGAGCAGTACTTC.

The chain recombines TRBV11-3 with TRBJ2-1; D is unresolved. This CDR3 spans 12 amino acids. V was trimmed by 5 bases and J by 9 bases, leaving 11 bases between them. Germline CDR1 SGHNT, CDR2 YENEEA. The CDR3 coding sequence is TGTGCCAGCAGCCCTAGTAATGCTGAGCAGTTCTTC. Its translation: CASSPSNAEQFF. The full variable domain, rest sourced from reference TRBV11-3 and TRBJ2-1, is EAGVVQSPRYKIIEKKQPVAFWCNPISGHNTLYWYLQNLGQGPELLIRYENEEAVDDSQLPKDRFSAERLKGVDSTLKIQPAELGDSAVYLCASSPSNAEQFFGPGTRLTVL.

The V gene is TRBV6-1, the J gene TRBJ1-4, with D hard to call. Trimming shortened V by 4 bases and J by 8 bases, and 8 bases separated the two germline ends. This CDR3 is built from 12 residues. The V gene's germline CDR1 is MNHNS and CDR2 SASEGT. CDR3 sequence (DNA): TGTGCCAGCAGTGGTCAGTGGGAAAAACTGTTTTTT. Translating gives CASSGQWEKLFF.

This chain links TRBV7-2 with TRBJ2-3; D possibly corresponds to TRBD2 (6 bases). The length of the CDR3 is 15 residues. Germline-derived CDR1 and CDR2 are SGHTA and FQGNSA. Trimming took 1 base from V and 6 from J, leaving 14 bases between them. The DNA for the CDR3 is TGTGCCAGCAGCTTAGTCGGGACTGCCGGGGATACGCAGTATTTT. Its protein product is CASSLVGTAGDTQYF. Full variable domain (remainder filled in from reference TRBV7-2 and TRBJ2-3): GAGVSQSPSNKVTEKGKDVELRCDPISGHTALYWYRQSLGQGLEFLIYFQGNSAPDKSGLPSDRFSAERTGGSVSTLTIQRTQQEDSAVYLCASSLVGTAGDTQYFGPGTRLTVL.

In nucleotides, the CDR3 is TGCAGCGCCGTTAGGGACAGGGAAATCACAGATACGCAGTATTTT. Protein product: CSAVRDREITDTQYF. The chain combines TRBV29-1 with TRBJ2-3; 9 positions agree with TRBD1. Per germline, CDR1 SQVTM and CDR2 ANQGSEA. The ends lost 7 bases at V and 2 bases at J; junction bases unmatched: 10. The CDR3 is 15 residues long.

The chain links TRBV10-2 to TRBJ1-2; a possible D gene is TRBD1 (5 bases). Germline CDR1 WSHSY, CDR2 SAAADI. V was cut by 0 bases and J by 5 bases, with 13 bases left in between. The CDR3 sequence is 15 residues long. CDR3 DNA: TGCGCCAGCAGTGAGTCGGCAGGGCGGATTTATGGCTACACCTTC. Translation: CASSESAGRIYGYTF.

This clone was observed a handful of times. As DNA, the CDR3 is TGTGCCAGCTCACCGGACAGGGGAATGGACAGGGGGGCTTTCTTT. It yields the protein CASSPDRGMDRGAFF. The gene calls are TRBV18 and TRBJ1-1; 10 nucleotides align to TRBD1. This CDR3 has 15 amino acids. The germline CDR1 and CDR2 sequences are KGHSH and LQKENI. The V segment lost 3 bases and the J segment 11 bases; nucleotides outside the gene matches: 12.

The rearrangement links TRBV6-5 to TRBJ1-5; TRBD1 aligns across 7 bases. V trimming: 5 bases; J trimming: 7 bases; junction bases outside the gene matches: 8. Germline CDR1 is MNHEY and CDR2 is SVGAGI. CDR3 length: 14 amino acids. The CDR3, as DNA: TGTGCCAGCAGTAGTTACAGGGGTAACCAGCCCCAGCATTTT. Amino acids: CASSSYRGNQPQHF.

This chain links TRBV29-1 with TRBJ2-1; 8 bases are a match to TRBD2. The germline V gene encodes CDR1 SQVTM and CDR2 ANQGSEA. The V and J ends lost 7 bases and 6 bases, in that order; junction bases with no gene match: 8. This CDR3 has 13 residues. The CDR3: CSARQAGVNEQFF. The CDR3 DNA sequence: TGCAGCGCCCGACAAGCGGGGGTCAATGAGCAGTTCTTC.

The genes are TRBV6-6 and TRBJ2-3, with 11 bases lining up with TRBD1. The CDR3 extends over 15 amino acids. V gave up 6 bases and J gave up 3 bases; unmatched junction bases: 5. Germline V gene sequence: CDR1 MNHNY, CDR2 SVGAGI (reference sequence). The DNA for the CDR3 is TGTGCCAGCAGCCCCGGGACAGGGGGGACAGATACGCAGTATTTT. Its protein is CASSPGTGGTDTQYF.

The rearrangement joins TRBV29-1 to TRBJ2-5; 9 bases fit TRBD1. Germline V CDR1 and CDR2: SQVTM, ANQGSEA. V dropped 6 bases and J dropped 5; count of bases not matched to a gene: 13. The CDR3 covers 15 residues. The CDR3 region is CSVGQGPTSTETQYF. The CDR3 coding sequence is TGCAGCGTGGGACAGGGTCCTACATCGACCGAGACCCAGTACTTC.

The CDR3 loop is CASSYSGHPNEKLFF. In DNA form, the CDR3 reads TGTGCCAGCAGTTACTCTGGCCACCCTAATGAAAAACTGTTTTTT. The chain is built from TRBV6-5 and TRBJ1-4; D gene unclear. The CDR3 consists of 15 residues. CDR1 and CDR2 from the germline V gene are MNHEY and SVGAGI. Between the trimmed V and J ends, which lost 0 bases and 3 bases, there was a span of 8 bases.

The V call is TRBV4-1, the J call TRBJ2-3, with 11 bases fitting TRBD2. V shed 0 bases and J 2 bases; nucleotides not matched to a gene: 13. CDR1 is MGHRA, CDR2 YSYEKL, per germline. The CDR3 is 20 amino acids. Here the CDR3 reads CASSQDTARGLAGPTDTQYF. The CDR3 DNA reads TGCGCCAGCAGCCAAGACACGGCTCGCGGACTAGCGGGCCCCACAGATACGCAGTATTTT.

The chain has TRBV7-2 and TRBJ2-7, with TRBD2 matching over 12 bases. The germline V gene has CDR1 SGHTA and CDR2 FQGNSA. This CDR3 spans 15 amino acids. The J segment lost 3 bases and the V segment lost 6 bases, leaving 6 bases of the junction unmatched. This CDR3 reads CASRRGLAGYYEQYF. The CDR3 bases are TGTGCCAGCAGACGCGGACTAGCGGGGTACTACGAGCAGTACTTC.

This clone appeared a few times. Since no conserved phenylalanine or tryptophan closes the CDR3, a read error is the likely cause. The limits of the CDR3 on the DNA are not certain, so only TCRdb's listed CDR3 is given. The CDR3 sequence is CASRNDRD. This chain links TRBV21-1 with TRBJ1-6; whether TRBD1, the table's D call, matches the DNA was not checked. TRBV21-1 is classified as a pseudogene. The CDR3 has 8 amino acids, counting both end residues.

The CDR3 DNA follows: TGCGCCAGCAGCTTTGACCAGTTGGGCCCCAATGAGCAGTTCTTC. It translates to CASSFDQLGPNEQFF. This rearrangement joins TRBV5-1 to TRBJ2-1; no firm D call. Trimming removed 2 bases at V and 6 bases at J, with 15 bases between. Germline V gene data show CDR1 as SGHRS and CDR2 as YFSETQ. The CDR3 spans 15 residues. Full variable domain (outside the CDR3, taken from reference TRBV5-1 and TRBJ2-1): KAGVTQTPRYLIKTRGQQVTLSCSPISGHRSVSWYQQTPGQGLQFLFEYFSETQRNKGNFPGRFSGRQFSNSRSEMNVSTLELGDSALYLCASSFDQLGPNEQFFGPGTRLTVL.

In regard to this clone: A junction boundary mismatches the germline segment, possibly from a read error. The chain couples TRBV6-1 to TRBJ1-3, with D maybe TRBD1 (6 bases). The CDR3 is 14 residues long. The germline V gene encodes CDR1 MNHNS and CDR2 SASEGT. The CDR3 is CACSDVQGGNTIYF. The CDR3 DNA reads TGTGCCTGCAGTGACGTTCAGGGGGGAAACACCATATATTTT.

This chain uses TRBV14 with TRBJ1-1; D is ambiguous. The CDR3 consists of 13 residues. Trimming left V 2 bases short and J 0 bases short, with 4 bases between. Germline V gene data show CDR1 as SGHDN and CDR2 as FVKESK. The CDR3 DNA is TGTGCCAGCAGCCAACAGTTGAACACTGAAGCTTTCTTT. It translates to CASSQQLNTEAFF. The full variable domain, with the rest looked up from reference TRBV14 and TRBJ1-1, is EAGVTQFPSHSVIEKGQTVTLRCDPISGHDNLYWYRRVMGKEIKFLLHFVKESKQDESGMPNNRFLAERTGGTYSTLKVQPAELEDSGVYFCASSQQLNTEAFFGQGTRLTVV.

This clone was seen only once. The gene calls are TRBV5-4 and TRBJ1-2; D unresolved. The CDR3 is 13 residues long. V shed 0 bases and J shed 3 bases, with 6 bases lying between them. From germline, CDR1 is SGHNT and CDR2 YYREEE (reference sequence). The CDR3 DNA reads TGTGCCAGCAGCTTGGGAGAGTACTATGGCTACACCTTC. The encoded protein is CASSLGEYYGYTF.